Here is one T cell receptor (beta chain) with its context. What it recognizes is unknown. This sample was taken from a study of OX40 agonist ivuxolimab in advanced cancers. Study overall: Ivuxolimab was administered intravenously to patients at 0.01 to 10 mg/kg every 2 weeks. From about 23 to 85 years was the age range, with a mean of approximately 63 years, and nearly 85% were male. One hepatocellular carcinoma and a couple of cutaneous melanoma patients partially responded. Study-wide findings and caveats: The investigators did not determine what antigen specificity the expanded peripheral T cells had.

Using immunoSEQ multiplex PCR, the repertoire was profiled, and TCRdb retains in-frame clones only, with some absent. The sample contains over 100,000 clones, 90% to 95% of which appear only once. Trimming removed 4 bases from V and 2 bases from J, with 18 bases in between. The CDR3 consists of 17 residues. The TCR comes from an adult with an advanced solid tumor such as melanoma, head and neck, liver or kidney cancer. The starting material was CD4+ or CD8+ T cells sorted from blood, obtained in a trial of the OX40 agonist ivuxolimab. The rearrangement links TRBV23-1 to TRBJ2-1; weak D call: TRBD1 (5 bases). TRBV23-1 is classed as an ORF, of uncertain function. CDR3 sequence reads: CASSPLGCRAPYNEQFF. For the CDR3, the DNA is TGCGCCAGCAGTCCGTTGGGCTGCAGGGCCCCCTACAATGAGCAGTTCTTC.